The entry below gives a single TCR beta chain sequence along with its context. The antigen is unknown. Here immunoSEQ multiplex PCR was the method, and the copy in TCRdb shows in-frame clones only, minus some. Of approximately 100,000 clones listed, roughly nine tenths were seen once; the top ten hold 0.48%. The sample is drawn from a study of OX40 agonist ivuxolimab in advanced cancers. General observations from the study: Also showing low normalized T-cell clonal expansion were some of the nonresponders. At 0.1 to 3.0 mg/kg, CD4+ and CD8+ blood T cells expanded clonally by week 6.

The V and J ends lost 6 bases and 0 bases respectively, with 9 bases between them. Germline-derived CDR1 and CDR2 are MNHNS and SASEGT. This CDR3 contains 13 residues. V gene TRBV6-1 combines with J gene TRBJ2-7, with D perhaps matching TRBD1 (6 bases). The source of this sequence is an adult with an advanced solid tumor such as melanoma, head and neck, liver or kidney cancer. The source was CD4+ or CD8+ T cells sorted from blood, collected in a trial of the OX40 agonist ivuxolimab. CDR3 region: CASRLDSSYEQYF. Written as DNA, the CDR3 is TGTGCCAGCAGATTGGACAGCTCCTACGAGCAGTACTTC.